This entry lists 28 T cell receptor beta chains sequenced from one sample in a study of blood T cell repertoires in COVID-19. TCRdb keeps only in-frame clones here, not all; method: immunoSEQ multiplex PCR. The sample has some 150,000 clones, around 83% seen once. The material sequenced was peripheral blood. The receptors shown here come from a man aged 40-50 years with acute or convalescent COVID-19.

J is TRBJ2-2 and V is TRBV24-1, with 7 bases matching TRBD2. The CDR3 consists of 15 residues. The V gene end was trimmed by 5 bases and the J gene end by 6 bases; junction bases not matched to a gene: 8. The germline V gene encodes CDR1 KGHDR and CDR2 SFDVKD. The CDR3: CATSGRLGGSGELFF. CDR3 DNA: TGTGCCACCAGTGGCCGATTGGGGGGGTCCGGGGAGCTGTTTTTT.

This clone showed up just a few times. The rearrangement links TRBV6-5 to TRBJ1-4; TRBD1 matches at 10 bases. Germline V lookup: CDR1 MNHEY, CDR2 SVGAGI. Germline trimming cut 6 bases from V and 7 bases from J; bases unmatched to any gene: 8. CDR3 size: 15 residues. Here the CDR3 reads CASSRDRGRTEKLFF. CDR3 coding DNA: TGTGCCAGCAGCAGGGACAGGGGAAGGACTGAAAAACTGTTTTTT.

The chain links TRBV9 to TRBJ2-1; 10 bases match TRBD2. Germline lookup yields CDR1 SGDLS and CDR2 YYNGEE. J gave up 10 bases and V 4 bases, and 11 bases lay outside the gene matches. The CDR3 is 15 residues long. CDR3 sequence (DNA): TGTGCCAGCAGCCCCAGCTCCGGGACTAGCGACGAGCAGTTCTTC. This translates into CASSPSSGTSDEQFF.

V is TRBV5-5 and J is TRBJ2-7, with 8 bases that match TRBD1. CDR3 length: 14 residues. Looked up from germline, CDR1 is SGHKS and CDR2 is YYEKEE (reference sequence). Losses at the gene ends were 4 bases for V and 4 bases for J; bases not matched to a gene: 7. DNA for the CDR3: TGTGCCAGCAGCACACAGGGGGACAGTTACGAGCAGTACTTC. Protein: CASSTQGDSYEQYF.

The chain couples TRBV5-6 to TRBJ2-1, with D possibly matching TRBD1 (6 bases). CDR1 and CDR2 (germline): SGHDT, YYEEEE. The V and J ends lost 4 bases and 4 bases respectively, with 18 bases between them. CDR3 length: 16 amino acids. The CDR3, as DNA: TGTGCCAGCAGCACGACGGACAGTTCGGGGTACAATGAGCAGTTCTTC. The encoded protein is CASSTTDSSGYNEQFF.

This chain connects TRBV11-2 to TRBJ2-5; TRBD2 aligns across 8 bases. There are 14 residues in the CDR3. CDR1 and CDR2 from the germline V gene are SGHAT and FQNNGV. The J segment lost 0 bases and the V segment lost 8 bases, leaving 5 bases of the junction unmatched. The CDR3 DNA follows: TGTGCCAGCCGGCGGGGGGCGAACCAAGAGACCCAGTACTTC. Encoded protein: CASRRGANQETQYF.

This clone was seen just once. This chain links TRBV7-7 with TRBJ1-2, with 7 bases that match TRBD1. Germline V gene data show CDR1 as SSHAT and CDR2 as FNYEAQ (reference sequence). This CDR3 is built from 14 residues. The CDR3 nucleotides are TGTGCTACACAAAAGATACAGGGGAACTATGGCTACACCTTC. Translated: CATQKIQGNYGYTF.

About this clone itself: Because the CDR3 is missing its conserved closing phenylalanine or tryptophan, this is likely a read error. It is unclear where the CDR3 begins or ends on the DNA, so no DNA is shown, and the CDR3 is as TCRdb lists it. The CDR3 spells CSASPSRAL. The rearrangement joins TRBV20-1 to TRBJ1-1; the table's D gene call, TRBD1, was not cross checked with the DNA. Germline V gene sequence: CDR1 DFQATT, CDR2 SNEGSKA (reference sequence). Inclusive of both ends, the CDR3 amounts to 9 amino acids.

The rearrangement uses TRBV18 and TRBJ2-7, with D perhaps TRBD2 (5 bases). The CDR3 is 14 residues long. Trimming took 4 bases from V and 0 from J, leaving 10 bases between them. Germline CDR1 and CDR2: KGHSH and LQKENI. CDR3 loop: CASSQDGISYEQYF. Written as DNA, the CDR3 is TGTGCCAGCTCACAAGACGGGATCTCCTACGAGCAGTACTTC.

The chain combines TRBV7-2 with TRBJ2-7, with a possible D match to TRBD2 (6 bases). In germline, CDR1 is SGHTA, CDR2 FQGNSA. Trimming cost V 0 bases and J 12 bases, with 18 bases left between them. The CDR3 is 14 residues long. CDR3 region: CASSLASGTPDLYF. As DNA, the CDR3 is TGTGCCAGCAGCTTAGCGTCCGGGACTCCTGATTTGTACTTC.

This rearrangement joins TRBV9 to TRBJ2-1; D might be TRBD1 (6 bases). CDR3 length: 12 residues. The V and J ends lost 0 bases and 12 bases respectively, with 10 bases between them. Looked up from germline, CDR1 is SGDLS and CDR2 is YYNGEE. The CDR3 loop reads CASSVGLGGQFF. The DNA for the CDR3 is TGTGCCAGCAGCGTAGGGTTAGGGGGGCAGTTCTTC.

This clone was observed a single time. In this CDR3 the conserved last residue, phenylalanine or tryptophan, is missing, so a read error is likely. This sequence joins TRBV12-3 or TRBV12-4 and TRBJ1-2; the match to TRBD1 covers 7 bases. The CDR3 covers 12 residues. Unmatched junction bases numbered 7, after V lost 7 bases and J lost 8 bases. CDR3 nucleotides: TGTGCCAGCACCATATCAGGGGGAGGCTACACCCTC. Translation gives CASTISGGGYTL.

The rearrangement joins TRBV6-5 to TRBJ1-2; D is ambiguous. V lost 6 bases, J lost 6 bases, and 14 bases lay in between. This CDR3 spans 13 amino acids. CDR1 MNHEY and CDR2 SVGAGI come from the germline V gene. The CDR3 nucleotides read TGTGCCAGCAGCCCCCCAGGAGGGCATGGCTACACCTTC. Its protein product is CASSPPGGHGYTF.

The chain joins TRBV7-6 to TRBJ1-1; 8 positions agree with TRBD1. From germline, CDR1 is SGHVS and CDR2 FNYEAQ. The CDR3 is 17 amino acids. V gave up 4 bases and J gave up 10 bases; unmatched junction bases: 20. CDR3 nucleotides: TGTGCCAGCAGCTCGGGACAGGCCAAGACCAGGGAACAGGGAGCTTTCTTT. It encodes CASSSGQAKTREQGAFF.

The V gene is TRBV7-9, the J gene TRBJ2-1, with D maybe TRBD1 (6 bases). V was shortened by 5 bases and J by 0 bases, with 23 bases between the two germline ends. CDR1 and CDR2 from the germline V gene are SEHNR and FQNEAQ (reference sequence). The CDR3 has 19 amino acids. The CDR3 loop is CASSPTPQGKASSYNEQFF. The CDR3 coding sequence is TGTGCCAGCAGCCCCACTCCACAGGGAAAGGCGAGCTCCTACAATGAGCAGTTCTTC.

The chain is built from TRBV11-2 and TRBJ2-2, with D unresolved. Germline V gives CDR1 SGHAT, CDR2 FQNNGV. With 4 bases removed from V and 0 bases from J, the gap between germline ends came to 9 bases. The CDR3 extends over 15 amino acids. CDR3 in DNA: TGTGCCAGCAGCTCATTCACAACGAACACCGGGGAGCTGTTTTTT. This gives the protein CASSSFTTNTGELFF.

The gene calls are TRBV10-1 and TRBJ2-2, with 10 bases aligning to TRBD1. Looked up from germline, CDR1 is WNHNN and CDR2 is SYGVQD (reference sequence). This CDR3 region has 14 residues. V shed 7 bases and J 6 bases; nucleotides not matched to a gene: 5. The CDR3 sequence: CASTRDRGAGELFF. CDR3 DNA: TGCGCCAGCACCCGGGACAGGGGAGCCGGGGAGCTGTTTTTT.

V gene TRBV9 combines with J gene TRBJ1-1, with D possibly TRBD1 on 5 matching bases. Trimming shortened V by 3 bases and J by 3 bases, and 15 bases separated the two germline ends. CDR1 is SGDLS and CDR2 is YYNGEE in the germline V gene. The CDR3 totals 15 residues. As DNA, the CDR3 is TGTGCCAGCAGCGCAGGGCGGGGCTGGGACACTGAAGCTTTCTTT. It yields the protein CASSAGRGWDTEAFF.

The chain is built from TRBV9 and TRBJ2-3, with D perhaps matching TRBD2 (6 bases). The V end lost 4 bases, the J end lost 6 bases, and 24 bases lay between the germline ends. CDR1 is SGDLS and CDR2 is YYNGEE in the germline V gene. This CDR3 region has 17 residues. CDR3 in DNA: TGTGCCAGCAGCCTACATGAATTGACTAGTGGGGTGGATACGCAGTATTTT. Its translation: CASSLHELTSGVDTQYF.

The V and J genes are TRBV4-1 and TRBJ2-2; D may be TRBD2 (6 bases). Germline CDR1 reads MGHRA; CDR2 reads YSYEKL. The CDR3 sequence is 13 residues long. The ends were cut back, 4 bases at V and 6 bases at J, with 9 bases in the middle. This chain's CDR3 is CASSRTGAGELFF. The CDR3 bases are TGCGCCAGCAGCCGGACGGGGGCCGGGGAGCTGTTTTTT.

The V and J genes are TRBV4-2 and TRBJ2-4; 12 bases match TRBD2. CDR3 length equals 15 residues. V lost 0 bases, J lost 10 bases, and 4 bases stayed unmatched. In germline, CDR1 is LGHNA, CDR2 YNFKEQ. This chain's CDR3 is CASSQDETSGGIQYF. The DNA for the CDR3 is TGTGCCAGCAGCCAAGATGAGACTAGCGGGGGAATTCAGTACTTC.

CDR3 loop: CASSISTNYGYTF. CDR3 nucleotides: TGTGCCAGTAGTATAAGCACCAACTATGGCTACACCTTC. This chain connects TRBV19 to TRBJ1-2; D unresolved. The CDR3 is made up of 13 amino acids. Germline lookup yields CDR1 LNHDA and CDR2 SQIVND (reference sequence). Between the trimmed V and J ends, which lost 2 bases and 2 bases, there was a span of 6 bases.

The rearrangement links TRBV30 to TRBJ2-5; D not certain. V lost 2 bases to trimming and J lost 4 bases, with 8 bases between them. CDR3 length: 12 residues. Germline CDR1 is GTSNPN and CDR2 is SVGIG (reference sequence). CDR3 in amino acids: CAWSRQSETQYF. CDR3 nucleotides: TGTGCCTGGAGTCGACAATCAGAGACCCAGTACTTC.

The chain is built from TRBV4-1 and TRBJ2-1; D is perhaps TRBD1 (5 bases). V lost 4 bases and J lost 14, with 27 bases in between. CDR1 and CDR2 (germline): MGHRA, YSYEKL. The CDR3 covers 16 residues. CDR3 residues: CASSPAQDPRSQGEFF. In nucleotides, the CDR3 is TGCGCCAGCAGCCCAGCGCAAGACCCTAGGTCGCAAGGGGAGTTCTTC.

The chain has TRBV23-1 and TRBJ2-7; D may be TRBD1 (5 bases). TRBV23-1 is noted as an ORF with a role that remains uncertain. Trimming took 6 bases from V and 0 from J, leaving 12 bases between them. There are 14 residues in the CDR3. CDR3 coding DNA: TGCGCCAGCAGCCCTGACAGCCTCTCCTACGAGCAGTACTTC. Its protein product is CASSPDSLSYEQYF.

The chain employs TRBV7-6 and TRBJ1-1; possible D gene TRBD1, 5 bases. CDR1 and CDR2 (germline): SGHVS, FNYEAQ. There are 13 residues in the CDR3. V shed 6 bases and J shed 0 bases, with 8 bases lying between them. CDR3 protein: CASRTEMNTEAFF. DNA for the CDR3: TGTGCCAGCAGGACAGAAATGAACACTGAAGCTTTCTTT.

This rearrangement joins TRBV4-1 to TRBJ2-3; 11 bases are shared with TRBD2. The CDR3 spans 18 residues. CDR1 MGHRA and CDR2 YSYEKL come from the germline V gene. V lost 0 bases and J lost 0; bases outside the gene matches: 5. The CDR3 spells CASSQDRLAGGSTDTQYF. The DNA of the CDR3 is TGCGCCAGCAGCCAAGATAGGCTAGCGGGGGGTAGCACAGATACGCAGTATTTT.

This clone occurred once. CDR3 nucleotide sequence: TGTGCCAGCAGTCTCAGCGGGGTCCAAGAGACCCAGTACTTC. Translating it yields CASSLSGVQETQYF. This chain connects TRBV4-2 to TRBJ2-5; 7 bases match TRBD2. Trimming cost V 6 bases and J 1 base; bases outside gene matches: 5. The CDR3 consists of 14 residues. CDR1 and CDR2 from the germline V gene are LGHNA and YNFKEQ.